Below, one T cell receptor beta chain is given with its context. Antigen: not known. Sequenced by immunoSEQ multiplex PCR; TCRdb stores in-frame clones only, minus some. The sample lists tens of thousands of clones, around 93% occurring once. Germline CDR1 and CDR2: DFQATT and SNEGSKA (reference sequence). The CDR3 covers 11 residues. Between the trimmed V and J ends, which lost 8 bases and 1 base, there was a span of 9 bases. This specimen comes from a study of human versus mouse CDR3 diversity and MHC coevolution. Study results and caveats: Mice had fewer CDR3 deletions and insertions than humans on average. Clonal inequality was lowest in two of the three human donors.

The gene calls are TRBV20-1 and TRBJ2-7; weak D call: TRBD2 (5 bases). The sequenced material came from naive CD4+ T cells from blood. Subset meaning: CD45RO-negative CD62L-positive naive CD4 T cells. The sequence derives from a person aged 25 to 75 in good health. The CDR3 sequence is CSSEVSYEQYF. The CDR3 coding sequence is TGCAGTTCGGAGGTTTCCTACGAGCAGTACTTC.